This T cell receptor (beta chain) was sequenced for a study of blood T cell repertoires in COVID-19. Method: immunoSEQ multiplex PCR; TCRdb's copy keeps in-frame clones and lacks some. The repertoire holds 200,000 to 250,000 clones, with about 89% as singletons. This clone showed up just once. V was shortened by 5 bases and J by 10 bases, with 12 bases between the two germline ends. The CDR3 covers 13 residues. From germline, CDR1 is SNHLY and CDR2 FYNNEI. Sequenced input: peripheral blood. This receptor was taken from a man aged 55 to 70 who had recovered from COVID-19. The chain combines TRBV2 with TRBJ1-6; the D gene is possibly TRBD1 (6 bases). The CDR3 is CASSSGVRSPLHF. Written as DNA, the CDR3 is TGTGCCAGCAGTTCAGGGGTGCGGTCACCCCTCCACTTT.